These T cell receptor beta chains were read from a single sample in a study of blood T cell repertoires in COVID-19. TCRdb's copy holds only in-frame clones and misses some; the assay was immunoSEQ multiplex PCR. The sample has tens of thousands of clones, approximately 85% seen once. Sequences were obtained from peripheral blood. All receptors derive from a human donor in a cohort sampled during active COVID-19. Both conserved end residues are trimmed from each CDR3.

v_call: TRBV5-4; j_call: TRBJ2-7; cdr3_aa: ASSLPGGTVSRQY
v_call: TRBV6-2/TRBV6-3; j_call: TRBJ1-5; cdr3_aa: ASSYGGQGQPQH
v_call: TRBV10-2; j_call: TRBJ1-1; cdr3_aa: ASCNREGTEAF
v_call: TRBV28; j_call: TRBJ2-7; cdr3_aa: ASREPGLYPREQY
v_call: TRBV7-9; j_call: TRBJ1-4; cdr3_aa: ATSVGEKLF
v_call: TRBV2; j_call: TRBJ1-1; cdr3_aa: ASSDLTAMNTEAF
v_call: TRBV11-2; j_call: TRBJ2-5; cdr3_aa: ASSEQGTETQY
v_call: TRBV5-1; j_call: TRBJ2-3; cdr3_aa: ASSPVGSGGGDTQY
v_call: TRBV28; j_call: TRBJ2-2; cdr3_aa: ASSTQGPTGELF
v_call: TRBV5-1; j_call: TRBJ1-5; cdr3_aa: ASSFGIGGSNQPQH
v_call: TRBV5-6; j_call: TRBJ2-3; cdr3_aa: ASSLVWSRGEDTQY
v_call: TRBV5-1; j_call: TRBJ1-1; cdr3_aa: ASSFLGAGNTEAF
v_call: TRBV5-6; j_call: TRBJ1-2; cdr3_aa: ASSSSRAGLNYGYT
v_call: TRBV4-1; j_call: TRBJ2-5; cdr3_aa: ASSQEGASDQETQY
v_call: TRBV19; j_call: TRBJ2-5; cdr3_aa: ASSLAGGDQETQY
v_call: TRBV28; j_call: TRBJ2-2; cdr3_aa: ASSAITSSGGLRPGELF
v_call: TRBV10-3; j_call: TRBJ2-1; cdr3_aa: AISGGFIAYNEQF
v_call: TRBV3-1/TRBV3-2; j_call: TRBJ2-3; cdr3_aa: ASSQDYSTDTQY
v_call: TRBV2; j_call: TRBJ2-4; cdr3_aa: ASRQGLPAKNIQY